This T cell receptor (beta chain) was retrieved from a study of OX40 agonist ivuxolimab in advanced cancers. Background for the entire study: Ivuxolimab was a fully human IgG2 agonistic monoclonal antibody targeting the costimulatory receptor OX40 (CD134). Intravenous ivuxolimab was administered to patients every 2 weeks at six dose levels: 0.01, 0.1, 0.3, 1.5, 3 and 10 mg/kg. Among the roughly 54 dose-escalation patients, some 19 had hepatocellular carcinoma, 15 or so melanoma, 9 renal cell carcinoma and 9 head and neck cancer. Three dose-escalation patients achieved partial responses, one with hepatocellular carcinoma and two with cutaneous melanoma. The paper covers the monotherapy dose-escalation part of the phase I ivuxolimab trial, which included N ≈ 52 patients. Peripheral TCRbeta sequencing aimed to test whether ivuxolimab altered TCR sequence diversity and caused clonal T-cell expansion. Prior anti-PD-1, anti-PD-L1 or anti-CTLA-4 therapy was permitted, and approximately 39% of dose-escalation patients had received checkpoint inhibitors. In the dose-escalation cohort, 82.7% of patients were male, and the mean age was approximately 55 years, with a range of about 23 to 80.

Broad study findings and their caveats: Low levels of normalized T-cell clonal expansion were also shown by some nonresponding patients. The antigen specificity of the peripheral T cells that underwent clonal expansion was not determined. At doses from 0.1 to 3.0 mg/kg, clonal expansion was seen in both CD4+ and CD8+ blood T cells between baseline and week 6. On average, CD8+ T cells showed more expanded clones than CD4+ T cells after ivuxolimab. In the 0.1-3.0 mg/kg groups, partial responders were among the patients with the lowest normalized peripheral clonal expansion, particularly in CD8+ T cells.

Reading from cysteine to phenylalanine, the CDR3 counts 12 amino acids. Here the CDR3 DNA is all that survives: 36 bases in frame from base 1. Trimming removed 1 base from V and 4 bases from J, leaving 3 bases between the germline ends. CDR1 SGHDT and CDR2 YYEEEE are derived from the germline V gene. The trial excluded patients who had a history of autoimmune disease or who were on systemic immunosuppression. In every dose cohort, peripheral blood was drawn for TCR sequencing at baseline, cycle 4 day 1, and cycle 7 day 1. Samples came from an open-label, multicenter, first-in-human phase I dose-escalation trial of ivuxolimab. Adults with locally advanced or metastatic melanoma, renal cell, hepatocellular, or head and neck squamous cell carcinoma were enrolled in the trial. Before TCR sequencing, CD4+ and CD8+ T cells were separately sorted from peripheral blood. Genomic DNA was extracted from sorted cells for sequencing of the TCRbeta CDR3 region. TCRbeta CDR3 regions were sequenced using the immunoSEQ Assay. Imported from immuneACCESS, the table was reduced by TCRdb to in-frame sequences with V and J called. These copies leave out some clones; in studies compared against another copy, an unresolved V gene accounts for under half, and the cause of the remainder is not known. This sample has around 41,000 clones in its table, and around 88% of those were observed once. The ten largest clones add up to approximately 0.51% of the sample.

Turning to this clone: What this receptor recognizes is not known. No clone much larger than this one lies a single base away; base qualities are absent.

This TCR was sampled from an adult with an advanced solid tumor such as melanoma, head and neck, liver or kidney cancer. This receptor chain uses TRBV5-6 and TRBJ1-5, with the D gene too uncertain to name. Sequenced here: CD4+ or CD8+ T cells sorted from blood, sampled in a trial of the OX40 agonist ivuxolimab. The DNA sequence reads TGTGCCAGCAGCTTGATAAATCAGCCCCAGCATTTT. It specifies CASSLINQPQHF.